This T cell receptor beta chain was recovered during a study of beta chain features in type 1 diabetes. Of the isolated RNA, all was reverse transcribed, and so the sequenced material was expressed TCRB transcripts. Averages 850,000 to 1,200,000 reads characterized the stem cell-like memory T cell samples. Some clones are missing from TCRdb's copy, which holds only in-frame ones; the method was immunoSEQ multiplex PCR. This sample carries about 23,000 clones, under 75% of them seen once, and the ten largest clones take under 0.45%. In germline, CDR1 is SGHAT, CDR2 FQNNGV. The V gene lost 5 bases and the J gene lost 7 bases, with 14 bases spanning the gap. CDR3 length equals 13 residues. On this clone itself: Its antigen is still unknown.

Study results and caveats: TCRB CDR3s were moderately but significantly shorter in Type 1 diabetes patients in all four CD4+ subsets. Whether TCRB rearrangement is influenced by HLA type went unresolved here. The study found that naive, central memory and Treg TCRB repertoires appeared more similar in patients than in healthy donors.

This TCR came from a man between 18 and 29 years old with type 1 diabetes. Sequencing used stem cell memory CD4+ T cells from blood. The chain combines TRBV11-2 with TRBJ1-1, with a possible D match to TRBD1 (5 bases). The CDR3 sequence: CASSPVDRLEAFF. The CDR3, as DNA: TGTGCCAGCAGCCCTGTTGACAGACTTGAAGCTTTCTTT. The whole variable domain, remainder taken from reference TRBV11-2 and TRBJ1-1, is EAGVAQSPRYKIIEKRQSVAFWCNPISGHATLYWYQQILGQGPKLLIQFQNNGVVDDSQLPKDRFSAERLKGVDSTLKIQPAKLEDSAVYLCASSPVDRLEAFFGQGTRLTVV.